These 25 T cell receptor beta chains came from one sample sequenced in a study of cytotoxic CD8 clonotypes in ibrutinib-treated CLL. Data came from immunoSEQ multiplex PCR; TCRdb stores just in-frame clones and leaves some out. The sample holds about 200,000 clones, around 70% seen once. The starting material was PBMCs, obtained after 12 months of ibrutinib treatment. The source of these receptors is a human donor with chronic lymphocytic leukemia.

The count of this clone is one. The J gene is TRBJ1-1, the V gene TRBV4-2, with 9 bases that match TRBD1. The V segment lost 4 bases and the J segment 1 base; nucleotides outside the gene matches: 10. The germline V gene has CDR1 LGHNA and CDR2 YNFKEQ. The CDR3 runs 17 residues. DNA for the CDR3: TGTGCCAGCAGCCCTTCCGACAGGGGGAACGCGAACACTGAAGCTTTCTTT. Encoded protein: CASSPSDRGNANTEAFF.

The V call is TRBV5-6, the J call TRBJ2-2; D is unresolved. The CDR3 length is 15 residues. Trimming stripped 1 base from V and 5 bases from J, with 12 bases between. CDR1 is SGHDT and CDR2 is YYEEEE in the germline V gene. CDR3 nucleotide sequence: TGTGCCAGCAGCTTGTCATGGGTGGGGACCGGGGAGCTGTTTTTT. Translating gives CASSLSWVGTGELFF.

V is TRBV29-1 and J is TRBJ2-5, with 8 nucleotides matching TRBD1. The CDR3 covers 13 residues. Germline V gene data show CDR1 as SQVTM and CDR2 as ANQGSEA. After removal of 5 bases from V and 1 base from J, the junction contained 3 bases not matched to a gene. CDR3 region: CSVTTGAQETQYF. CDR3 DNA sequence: TGCAGCGTTACGACAGGGGCCCAAGAGACCCAGTACTTC.

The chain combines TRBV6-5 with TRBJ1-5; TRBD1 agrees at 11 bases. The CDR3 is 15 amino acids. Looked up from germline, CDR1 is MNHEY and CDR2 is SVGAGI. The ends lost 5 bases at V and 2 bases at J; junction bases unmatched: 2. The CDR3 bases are TGTGCCAGCAGTGGACAGGGGGCTCGCAATCAGCCCCAGCATTTT. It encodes CASSGQGARNQPQHF.

The CDR3 protein is CASLPRTRGRRTEAFF. CDR3 sequence (DNA): TGTGCCAGCCTCCCGCGAACGCGAGGGCGAAGGACTGAAGCTTTCTTT. The chain employs TRBV28 and TRBJ1-1, with D unclear. V lost 8 bases to trimming and J lost 5 bases, with 24 bases between them. Germline CDR1 and CDR2: MDHEN and SYDVKM. The CDR3 covers 16 residues.

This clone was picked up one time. CDR3 loop: CASSVVAGGTEAFF. CDR3 in DNA: TGTGCCAGCAGCGTGGTGGCAGGGGGCACTGAAGCTTTCTTT. The V gene is TRBV5-6, the J gene TRBJ1-1, with 7 bases matching TRBD1. This CDR3 contains 14 residues. Germline CDR1 is SGHDT and CDR2 is YYEEEE. Germline trimming cut 4 bases from V and 4 bases from J; bases unmatched to any gene: 7.

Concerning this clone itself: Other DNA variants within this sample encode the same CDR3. The CDR3 here is CASRPLQGQGGYTF. The CDR3 coding sequence is TGTGCCAGCAGACCCCTACAGGGGCAGGGTGGCTACACCTTC. The rearrangement joins TRBV6-4 to TRBJ1-2, with 7 bases matching TRBD1. CDR1 and CDR2 (germline): MRHNA, SNTAGT. Losses at the gene ends were 6 bases for V and 7 bases for J; bases not matched to a gene: 11. This CDR3 spans 14 amino acids.

CDR3 sequence (DNA): TGCGCCAGCAGAGACACCGGGACACCCAACACCGGGGAGCTGTTTTTT. Protein sequence: CASRDTGTPNTGELFF. This chain connects TRBV5-1 to TRBJ2-2, with a tentative D call TRBD1 (6 bases). The V gene's germline CDR1 is SGHRS and CDR2 YFSETQ. This CDR3 comprises 16 residues. V was trimmed by 5 bases and J by 2 bases, leaving 16 bases between them.

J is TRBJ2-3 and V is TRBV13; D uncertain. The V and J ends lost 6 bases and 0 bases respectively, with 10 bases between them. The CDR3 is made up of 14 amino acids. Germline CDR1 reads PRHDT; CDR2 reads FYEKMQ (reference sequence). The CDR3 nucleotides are TGTGCCAGCAGATATCTTGGGAGCACAGATACGCAGTATTTT. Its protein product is CASRYLGSTDTQYF.

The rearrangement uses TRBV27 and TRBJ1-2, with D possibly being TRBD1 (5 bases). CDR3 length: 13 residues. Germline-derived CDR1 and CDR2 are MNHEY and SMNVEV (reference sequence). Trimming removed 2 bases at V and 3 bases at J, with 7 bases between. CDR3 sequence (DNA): TGTGCCAGCAGTTTAAAGGGGCACTATGGCTACACCTTC. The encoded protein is CASSLKGHYGYTF.

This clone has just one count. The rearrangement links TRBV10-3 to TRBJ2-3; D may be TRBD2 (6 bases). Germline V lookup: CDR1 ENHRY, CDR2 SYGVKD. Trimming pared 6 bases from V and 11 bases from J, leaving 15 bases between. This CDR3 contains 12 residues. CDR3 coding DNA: TGTGCCATCAGGGGGACCGCGGAGGGGCAGTATTTT. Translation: CAIRGTAEGQYF.

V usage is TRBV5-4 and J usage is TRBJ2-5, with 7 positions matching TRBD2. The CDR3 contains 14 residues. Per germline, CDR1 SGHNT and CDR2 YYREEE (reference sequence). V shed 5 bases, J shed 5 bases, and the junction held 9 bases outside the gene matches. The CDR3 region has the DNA TGTGCCAGCAGGGTCTGGGGAGGGCCGGAGACCCAGTACTTC. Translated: CASRVWGGPETQYF.

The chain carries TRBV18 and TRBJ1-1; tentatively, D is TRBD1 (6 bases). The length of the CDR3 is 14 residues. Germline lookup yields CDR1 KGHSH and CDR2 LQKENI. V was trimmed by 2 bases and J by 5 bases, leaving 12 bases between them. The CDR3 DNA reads TGTGCCAGCTCACCAAGGAGGGGGAGTACTGAAGCTTTCTTT. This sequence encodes CASSPRRGSTEAFF.

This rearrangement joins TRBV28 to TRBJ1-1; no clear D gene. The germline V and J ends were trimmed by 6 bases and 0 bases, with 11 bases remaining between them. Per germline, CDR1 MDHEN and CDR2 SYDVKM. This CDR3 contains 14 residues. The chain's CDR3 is CASRTQVMNTEAFF. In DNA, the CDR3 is TGTGCCAGCAGAACCCAGGTCATGAACACTGAAGCTTTCTTT.

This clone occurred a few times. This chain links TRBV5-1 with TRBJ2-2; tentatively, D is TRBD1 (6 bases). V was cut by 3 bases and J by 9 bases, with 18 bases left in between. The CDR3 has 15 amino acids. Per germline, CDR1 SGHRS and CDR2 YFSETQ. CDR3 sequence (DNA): TGCGCCAGCAGCTCTTCCCTGACAGGCCCCCGGGAGCTGTTTTTT. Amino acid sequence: CASSSSLTGPRELFF. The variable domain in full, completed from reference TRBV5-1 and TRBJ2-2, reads KAGVTQTPRYLIKTRGQQVTLSCSPISGHRSVSWYQQTPGQGLQFLFEYFSETQRNKGNFPGRFSGRQFSNSRSEMNVSTLELGDSALYLCASSSSLTGPRELFFGEGSRLTVL.

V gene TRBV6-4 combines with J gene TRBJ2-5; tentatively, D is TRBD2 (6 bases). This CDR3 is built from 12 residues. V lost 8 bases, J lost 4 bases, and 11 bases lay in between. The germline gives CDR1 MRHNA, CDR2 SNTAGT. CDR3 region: CASGYSGETQYF. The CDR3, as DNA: TGTGCCAGCGGGTATAGCGGAGAGACCCAGTACTTC.

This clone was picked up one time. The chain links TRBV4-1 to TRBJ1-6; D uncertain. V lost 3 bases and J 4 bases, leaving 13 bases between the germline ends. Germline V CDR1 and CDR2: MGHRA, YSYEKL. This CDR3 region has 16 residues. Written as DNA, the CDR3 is TGCGCCAGCAGCCACAAAGGGAGGGAGTATAATTCACCCCTCCACTTT. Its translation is CASSHKGREYNSPLHF.

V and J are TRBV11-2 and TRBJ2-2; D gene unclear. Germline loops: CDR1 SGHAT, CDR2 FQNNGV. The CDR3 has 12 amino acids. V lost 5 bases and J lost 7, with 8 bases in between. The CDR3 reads CASSPRGGELFF. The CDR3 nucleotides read TGTGCCAGCAGCCCGCGCGGCGGGGAGCTGTTTTTT.

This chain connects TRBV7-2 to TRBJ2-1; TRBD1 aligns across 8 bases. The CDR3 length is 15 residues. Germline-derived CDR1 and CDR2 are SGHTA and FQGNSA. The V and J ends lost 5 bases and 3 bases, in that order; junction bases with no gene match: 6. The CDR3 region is CASSQTGQGYNEQFF. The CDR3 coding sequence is TGTGCCAGCAGCCAGACAGGACAGGGCTACAATGAGCAGTTCTTC. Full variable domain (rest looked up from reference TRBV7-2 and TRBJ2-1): GAGVSQSPSNKVTEKGKDVELRCDPISGHTALYWYRQSLGQGLEFLIYFQGNSAPDKSGLPSDRFSAERTGGSVSTLTIQRTQQEDSAVYLCASSQTGQGYNEQFFGPGTRLTVL.

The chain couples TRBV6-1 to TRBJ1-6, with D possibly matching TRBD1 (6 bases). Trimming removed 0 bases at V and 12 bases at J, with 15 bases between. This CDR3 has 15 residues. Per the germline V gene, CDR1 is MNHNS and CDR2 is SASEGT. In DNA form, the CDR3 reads TGTGCCAGCAGTGAAGCTACAGGGTTATGGGGACCCCTCCACTTT. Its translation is CASSEATGLWGPLHF.

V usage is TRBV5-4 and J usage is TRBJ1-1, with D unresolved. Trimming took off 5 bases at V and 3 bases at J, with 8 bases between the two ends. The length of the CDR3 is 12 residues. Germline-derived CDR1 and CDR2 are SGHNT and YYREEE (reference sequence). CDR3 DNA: TGTGCCAGCAGGAGTAGGGACACTGAAGCTTTCTTT. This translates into CASRSRDTEAFF. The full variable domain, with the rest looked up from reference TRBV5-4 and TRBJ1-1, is ETGVTQSPTHLIKTRGQQVTLRCSSQSGHNTVSWYQQALGQGPQFIFQYYREEENGRGNFPPRFSGLQFPNYSSELNVNALELDDSALYLCASRSRDTEAFFGQGTRLTVV.

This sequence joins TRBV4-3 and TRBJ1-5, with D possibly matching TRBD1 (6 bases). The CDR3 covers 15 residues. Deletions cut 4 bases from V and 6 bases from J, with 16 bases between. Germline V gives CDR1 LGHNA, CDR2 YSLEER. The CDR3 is CASSRHSGEGQPQHF. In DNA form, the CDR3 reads TGCGCCAGCAGCCGACATTCAGGGGAGGGTCAGCCCCAGCATTTT.

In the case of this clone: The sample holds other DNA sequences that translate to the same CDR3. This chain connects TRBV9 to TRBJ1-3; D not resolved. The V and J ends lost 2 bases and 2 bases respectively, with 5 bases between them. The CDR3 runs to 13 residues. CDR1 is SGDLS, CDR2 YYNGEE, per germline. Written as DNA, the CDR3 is TGTGCCAGCAGCGTCGGGACTGGAAACACCATATATTTT. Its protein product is CASSVGTGNTIYF.

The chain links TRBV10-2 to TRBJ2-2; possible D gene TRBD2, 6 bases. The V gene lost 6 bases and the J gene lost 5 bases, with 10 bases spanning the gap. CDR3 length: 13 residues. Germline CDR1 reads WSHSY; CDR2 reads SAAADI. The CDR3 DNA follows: TGCGCCAGCAGATTTAGCGGAACCGGGGAGCTGTTTTTT. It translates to CASRFSGTGELFF.

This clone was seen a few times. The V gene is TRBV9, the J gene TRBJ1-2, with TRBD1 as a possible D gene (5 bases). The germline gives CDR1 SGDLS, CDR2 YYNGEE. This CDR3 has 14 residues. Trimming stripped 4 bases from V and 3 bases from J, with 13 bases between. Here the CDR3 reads CASSPKTAYYGYTF. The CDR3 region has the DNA TGTGCCAGCAGCCCCAAGACAGCTTACTATGGCTACACCTTC. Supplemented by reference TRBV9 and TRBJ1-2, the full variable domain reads DSGVTQTPKHLITATGQRVTLRCSPRSGDLSVYWYQQSLDQGLQFLIQYYNGEERAKGNILERFSAQQFPDLHSELNLSSLELGDSALYFCASSPKTAYYGYTFGSGTRLTVV.